This paragraph covers one T cell receptor (beta chain) sequence. Its matching antigen is unknown. This entry belongs to a study of blood T cells in healthy people across ages. Study-wide context: Capture via template switching afforded approximately one barcoded beta molecule per two T cells. Notes on the study in general: Any changes in expanded clonotypes were possibly confounded, as donor CMV status remained unknown.

This CDR3 is 16 amino acids long. The V gene's germline CDR1 is MGHRA and CDR2 YSYEKL. V gave up 1 base and J gave up 2 bases, with 9 bases separating them. Primers used in a second PCR of about 7 to 12 cycles were a sample-barcoded 5' primer and a J-beta primer mix. TCRdb itself ran the 5' RACE reads through MiXCR, one entry per CDR3 protein. The table shows some 900,000 distinct CDR3 sequences, with about 44% occurring only once. This rearrangement joins TRBV4-1 to TRBJ2-6, with D possibly TRBD1 on 6 matching bases. Material for sequencing was blood. This clonotype was sampled from a man aged 25-45 years in good health. The CDR3 reads CASSQGNRAGANVLTF. In DNA form, the CDR3 reads TGCGCCAGCAGCCAAGGAAACAGGGCTGGGGCCAACGTCCTGACTTTC.